This T cell receptor beta chain was captured in a study of human T cells and chemical hapten exposure. One entry per CDR3 protein results from TCRdb running MiXCR on the RACE reads. The table has around 150,000 distinct CDR3 sequences, around a quarter seen once. Documented time point: patch test 3, about 24 weeks after DPC sensitization. Treatment: therapeutic diphenylcyclopropenone sensitization with weekly scalp DPC. The germline V gene has CDR1 LGHNA and CDR2 YSLEER. Trimming left V 1 base short and J 9 bases short, with 13 bases between. This CDR3 spans 13 amino acids. The chain links TRBV4-3 to TRBJ2-7, with D possibly matching TRBD2 (7 bases). The receptor comes from a woman aged 18-29 years with alopecia areata. Some clones in this sample may be carry-over from other donors' samples. The sample here was whole blood, taken in connection with sensitization to the hapten diphenylcyclopropenone (DPC). Here the CDR3 reads CASSQVRGAGQYF. The CDR3 nucleotides are TGCGCCAGCAGCCAAGTACGGGGGGCCGGGCAGTACTTC.